A selection of T cell receptor beta chains follows, all from one sample in a study of CD8+CD57+ T cells in acquired aplastic anemia. TCRdb used MiXCR to reprocess the reads, holding one entry per CDR3 protein. The data hold some 210,000 distinct CDR3 sequences, with approximately 57% observed a single time. The sequencing input was sorted CD4+, CD8+, or CD8+CD57+ T cells (not recorded which) from PBMCs. The receptor set was obtained from a human donor in good health. The CDR3 runs from the conserved cysteine through the conserved F or W. Each record gives: CDR3 protein, CDR3 DNA, clone size, D gene, CDR3 length, J gene, V gene. The D gene is left open where the match is weak. Size is omitted from some rows. Given values are once, few, many or a class for expanded clones.

cdr3_aa: CASSYRGSRDGYTF
cdr3_nt: TGTGCCAGCAGTTACAGGGGTAGTAGGGACGGCTACACCTTC
clone_size: .
d_call: TRBD1
cdr3_length: 14
j_call: TRBJ1-2
v_call: TRBV7-9

cdr3_aa: CASSEQSITTDTQYF
cdr3_nt: TGTGCCAGCAGTGAACAGTCCATAACCACAGATACGCAGTATTTT
clone_size: .
d_call: .
cdr3_length: 15
j_call: TRBJ2-3
v_call: TRBV2

cdr3_aa: CATRGTGNEQFF
cdr3_nt: TGTGCCACCAGGGGAACAGGGAATGAGCAGTTCTTC
clone_size: .
d_call: .
cdr3_length: 12
j_call: TRBJ2-1
v_call: TRBV24-1

cdr3_aa: CSAGAQGPLDEQYF
cdr3_nt: TGCAGTGCTGGGGCTCAGGGACCGCTGGACGAGCAGTACTTC
clone_size: few
d_call: .
cdr3_length: 14
j_call: TRBJ2-7
v_call: TRBV20-1

cdr3_aa: CASSSPVRNTEAFF
cdr3_nt: TGTGCCAGCAGCTCCCCGGTGAGGAACACTGAAGCTTTCTTT
clone_size: .
d_call: .
cdr3_length: 14
j_call: TRBJ1-1
v_call: TRBV7-2

cdr3_aa: CASSLLDGLAIQETQYF
cdr3_nt: TGTGCCAGCAGCTTATTAGACGGACTAGCGATCCAAGAGACCCAGTACTTT
clone_size: .
d_call: TRBD2
cdr3_length: 17
j_call: TRBJ2-5
v_call: TRBV7-6

cdr3_aa: CASSLEAGTANGYTF
cdr3_nt: TGCGCCAGCAGCTTGGAAGCAGGGACAGCAAATGGCTACACCTTC
clone_size: many
d_call: TRBD1
cdr3_length: 15
j_call: TRBJ1-2
v_call: TRBV5-1

cdr3_aa: CSARPLAGDTYEQYF
cdr3_nt: TGCAGTGCTAGACCCCTAGCGGGGGATACCTACGAGCAGTACTTC
clone_size: few
d_call: TRBD2
cdr3_length: 15
j_call: TRBJ2-7
v_call: TRBV20-1

cdr3_aa: CASSLEWGASYEQYF
cdr3_nt: TGTGCCAGCAGCTTAGAGTGGGGGGCTTCCTACGAGCAGTACTTC
clone_size: .
d_call: .
cdr3_length: 15
j_call: TRBJ2-7
v_call: TRBV9

cdr3_aa: CASSVQGHYGYTF
cdr3_nt: TGCGCCAGCAGTGTGCAAGGACACTATGGCTACACCTTC
clone_size: .
d_call: .
cdr3_length: 13
j_call: TRBJ1-2
v_call: TRBV10-1

cdr3_aa: CASSAGTGLFDAFF
cdr3_nt: TGTGCCAGCAGCGCCGGGACAGGGCTTTTTGACGCTTTCTTT
clone_size: many
d_call: TRBD1
cdr3_length: 14
j_call: TRBJ1-1
v_call: TRBV5-5

cdr3_aa: CSARGGEAYEQYF
cdr3_nt: TGCAGTGCTAGGGGGGGGGAGGCCTACGAGCAGTACTTC
clone_size: many
d_call: TRBD2
cdr3_length: 13
j_call: TRBJ2-7
v_call: TRBV20-1

cdr3_aa: CANPGRNTEAFF
cdr3_nt: TGTGCCAACCCTGGGCGGAACACTGAAGCTTTCTTT
clone_size: .
d_call: .
cdr3_length: 12
j_call: TRBJ1-1
v_call: TRBV2

cdr3_aa: CASSPRDRAGETQYF
cdr3_nt: TGTGCCAGCAGCCCTCGGGACAGGGCAGGGGAGACCCAGTACTTC
clone_size: .
d_call: TRBD1
cdr3_length: 15
j_call: TRBJ2-5
v_call: TRBV5-4

cdr3_aa: CASRDGQRGTGELFF
cdr3_nt: TGTGCCAGCAGGGATGGACAGCGAGGCACCGGGGAGCTGTTTTTT
clone_size: .
d_call: .
cdr3_length: 15
j_call: TRBJ2-2
v_call: TRBV7-2

cdr3_aa: CAISEDRAIINEQYF
cdr3_nt: TGTGCCATCAGTGAAGACAGGGCGATTATCAACGAGCAGTACTTC
clone_size: medium-sized
d_call: TRBD1
cdr3_length: 15
j_call: TRBJ2-7
v_call: TRBV10-3

cdr3_aa: CSVRGQASYEQYF
cdr3_nt: TGCAGCGTAAGGGGACAGGCATCCTACGAGCAGTACTTC
clone_size: .
d_call: TRBD1
cdr3_length: 13
j_call: TRBJ2-7
v_call: TRBV29-1

cdr3_aa: CSARQVNYGYTF
cdr3_nt: TGCAGTGCTAGGCAGGTTAACTATGGCTACACCTTC
clone_size: few
d_call: .
cdr3_length: 12
j_call: TRBJ1-2
v_call: TRBV20-1

cdr3_aa: CASSSSGASYNEQFF
cdr3_nt: TGCGCCAGCAGCTCAAGCGGGGCCTCCTACAATGAGCAGTTCTTC
clone_size: .
d_call: TRBD2
cdr3_length: 15
j_call: TRBJ2-1
v_call: TRBV5-1

cdr3_aa: CASSAGQGWGYTF
cdr3_nt: TGTGCCAGCAGCGCGGGACAGGGTTGGGGCTACACCTTC
clone_size: .
d_call: TRBD1
cdr3_length: 13
j_call: TRBJ1-2
v_call: TRBV7-2

cdr3_aa: CASSWGVAGDYEQYF
cdr3_nt: TGTGCCAGCAGTTGGGGAGTAGCGGGAGACTACGAGCAGTACTTC
clone_size: many
d_call: TRBD2
cdr3_length: 15
j_call: TRBJ2-7
v_call: TRBV5-4

cdr3_aa: CASSEEDAYEKLFF
cdr3_nt: TGTGCCAGCAGCGAGGAGGACGCCTATGAAAAACTGTTTTTT
clone_size: .
d_call: .
cdr3_length: 14
j_call: TRBJ1-4
v_call: TRBV2

cdr3_aa: CASSVVEGNEQYF
cdr3_nt: TGTGCCAGCAGCGTAGTGGAGGGAAACGAGCAGTACTTC
clone_size: .
d_call: .
cdr3_length: 13
j_call: TRBJ2-7
v_call: TRBV9

cdr3_aa: CASSPEREQYF
cdr3_nt: TGTGCCAGCAGCCCGGAAAGGGAGCAGTACTTC
clone_size: .
d_call: .
cdr3_length: 11
j_call: TRBJ2-7
v_call: TRBV7-4